Presented here are 23 T cell receptor beta chains from one specimen sequenced in a study of shared clonotypes between healthy human individuals. Produced via immunoSEQ multiplex PCR; TCRdb's table is partial and in-frame only. This table has 2 million to 3 million clones, 80% to 95% appearing once. The sequenced material came from naive CD4+ T cells from PBMCs. Subset noted: CD45RA+ positively selected. The receptors shown here come from a man between 18 and 29 years old in good health. Some clones in this sample may be carry-over from other donors' samples.

The chain uses TRBV29-1 and TRBJ1-2; 8 bases fit TRBD1. The CDR3 runs to 13 residues. Germline-derived CDR1 and CDR2 are SQVTM and ANQGSEA. V lost 7 bases, J lost 6 bases, and 10 bases stayed unmatched. The CDR3 here is CSAEAGTGDGYTF. In DNA, the CDR3 is TGCAGCGCCGAAGCCGGGACAGGAGATGGCTACACCTTC. The complete variable domain, with remaining parts taken from reference TRBV29-1 and TRBJ1-2, reads SAVISQKPSRDICQRGTSLTIQCQVDSQVTMMFWYRQQPGQSLTLIATANQGSEATYESGFVIDKFPISRPNLTFSTLTVSNMSPEDSSIYLCSAEAGTGDGYTFGSGTRLTVV.

The chain carries TRBV5-1 and TRBJ2-1; 7 bases line up with TRBD2. The CDR3 consists of 15 residues. Trimming took 1 base from V and 4 from J; bases not matched to a gene: 5. CDR1 is SGHRS, CDR2 YFSETQ, per germline. The CDR3 region has the DNA TGCGCCAGCAGCTTGTCCCTAGCGGAATACAATGAGCAGTTCTTC. Amino acid sequence: CASSLSLAEYNEQFF.

J is TRBJ2-7 and V is TRBV29-1, with D possibly matching TRBD2 (5 bases). Germline V CDR1 and CDR2: SQVTM, ANQGSEA. V gave up 7 bases and J gave up 2 bases, with 12 bases separating them. This CDR3 spans 12 amino acids. The CDR3 DNA sequence: TGCAGCGCCGGACTGCTTCCCTACGAGCAGTACTTC. The encoded protein is CSAGLLPYEQYF.

This chain uses TRBV28 with TRBJ2-1; 11 nucleotides align to TRBD2. The V gene end was trimmed by 10 bases and the J gene end by 5 bases; junction bases not matched to a gene: 10. This CDR3 has 15 amino acids. Germline V CDR1 and CDR2: MDHEN, SYDVKM. The DNA of the CDR3 is TGTGCCATCGGGACTAGCGGACGACGGCACAATGAGCAGTTCTTC. Its translation is CAIGTSGRRHNEQFF.

V and J are TRBV27 and TRBJ1-2; 7 bases agree with TRBD1. The CDR3 extends over 13 amino acids. Trimming took 3 bases from V and 9 from J; bases not matched to a gene: 7. The V gene's germline CDR1 is MNHEY and CDR2 SMNVEV (reference sequence). DNA of the CDR3: TGTGCCAGCAGTTTTCGACAGGGTCGGAGCTACACCTTC. This translates into CASSFRQGRSYTF.

The V gene is TRBV5-1, the J gene TRBJ1-2, with 8 bases fitting TRBD1. The CDR3 is 15 residues long. V lost 0 bases, J lost 8 bases, and 9 bases stayed unmatched. Germline loops: CDR1 SGHRS, CDR2 YFSETQ. This CDR3 reads CASSLDRVGTGGYTF. In DNA, the CDR3 is TGCGCCAGCAGCTTGGATCGGGTGGGGACAGGAGGCTACACCTTC.

This rearrangement joins TRBV19 to TRBJ2-1; a possible D gene is TRBD2 (6 bases). This CDR3 has 14 residues. V lost 0 bases and J lost 4, with 7 bases in between. Germline lookup yields CDR1 LNHDA and CDR2 SQIVND (reference sequence). CDR3 sequence (DNA): TGTGCCAGTAGTATAGATGCGGGGTACAATGAGCAGTTCTTC. This gives the protein CASSIDAGYNEQFF.

This clone was seen just once. Different DNA sequences within this sample yield the same CDR3. The chain uses TRBV11-2 and TRBJ2-3; 13 positions agree with TRBD2. Germline lookup yields CDR1 SGHAT and CDR2 FQNNGV. The CDR3 totals 16 residues. The ends lost 1 base at V and 6 bases at J; junction bases unmatched: 4. This chain's CDR3 is CASSLVGLAGVDTQYF. CDR3 nucleotides: TGTGCCAGCAGCTTAGTTGGACTAGCGGGAGTGGATACGCAGTATTTT.

This chain uses TRBV7-3 with TRBJ1-6; D gene ambiguous. Germline CDR1 and CDR2: SGHTA and FQGTGA. CDR3 length: 14 residues. The germline V and J ends were trimmed by 6 bases and 6 bases, with 12 bases remaining between them. This chain's CDR3 is CASRPTWVNSPLHF. In DNA form, the CDR3 reads TGTGCCAGCAGGCCCACATGGGTTAATTCACCCCTCCACTTT.

J is TRBJ2-3 and V is TRBV9; no firm D call. In germline, CDR1 is SGDLS, CDR2 YYNGEE. CDR3 size: 16 residues. V was pared by 0 bases and J by 2 bases, with 13 bases between. CDR3 in amino acids: CASSVAHGANTDTQYF. The CDR3 DNA is TGTGCCAGCAGCGTAGCGCACGGAGCCAACACAGATACGCAGTATTTT.

The chain recombines TRBV30 with TRBJ2-1, with 14 positions matching TRBD2. The V gene's germline CDR1 is GTSNPN and CDR2 SVGIG (reference sequence). V was clipped by 3 bases and J by 0 bases; unmatched bases: 4. This CDR3 contains 17 residues. The CDR3 loop reads CAWSKGLAGVSYNEQFF. The CDR3 nucleotides are TGTGCCTGGAGCAAGGGACTAGCGGGAGTCTCCTACAATGAGCAGTTCTTC. Full variable domain (remainder filled in from reference TRBV30 and TRBJ2-1): SQTIHQWPATLVQPVGSPLSLECTVEGTSNPNLYWYRQAAGRGLQLLFYSVGIGQISSEVPQNLSASRPQDRQFILSSKKLLLSDSGFYLCAWSKGLAGVSYNEQFFGPGTRLTVL.

This clone appeared once. This CDR3 reads CASSTRPGQGALVETQYF. The CDR3 DNA reads as TGTGCCAGCAGCACCAGGCCTGGACAGGGGGCTCTTGTAGAGACCCAGTACTTC. The rearrangement links TRBV21-1 to TRBJ2-5; the table's D call TRBD1 went unverified against the DNA. TRBV21-1 is termed a pseudogene. This CDR3 spans 18 amino acids.

In the case of this clone: The same CDR3 arises from other DNA sequences in this sample as well. This chain links TRBV27 with TRBJ1-5; the match to TRBD1 covers 8 bases. V trimming: 4 bases; J trimming: 2 bases; junction bases outside the gene matches: 4. The CDR3 has 15 residues. Germline lookup yields CDR1 MNHEY and CDR2 SMNVEV (reference sequence). CDR3: CASSSQGAGNQPQHF. In DNA, the CDR3 is TGTGCCAGCAGTTCTCAGGGGGCTGGCAATCAGCCCCAGCATTTT.

J is TRBJ2-2 and V is TRBV11-3; D gene uncertain. CDR3 length: 16 residues. With 5 bases removed from V and 6 bases from J, the gap between germline ends came to 19 bases. Germline V gene lookup returns CDR1 SGHNT and CDR2 YENEEA. In DNA, the CDR3 is TGTGCCAGCAGCCTCATATCCATAGCAGTTGCCGGGGAGCTGTTTTTT. Encoded protein: CASSLISIAVAGELFF.

This chain uses TRBV5-1 with TRBJ2-7, with D perhaps matching TRBD2 (5 bases). Trimming removed 0 bases at V and 0 bases at J, with 10 bases between. CDR3 size: 15 residues. The V gene's germline CDR1 is SGHRS and CDR2 YFSETQ. The CDR3 protein is CASSLVVGSSYEQYF. CDR3 DNA: TGCGCCAGCAGCTTGGTTGTGGGGAGCTCCTACGAGCAGTACTTC.

The CDR3 nucleotides are TGCAGCACTCAGAAGCAGGAAGGGTCTGAAGCTTTCTTT. Amino acids: CSTQKQEGSEAFF. The chain carries TRBV29-1 and TRBJ1-1; no clear D gene. V was pared by 8 bases and J by 6 bases, with 19 bases between. The germline CDR1 and CDR2 sequences are SQVTM and ANQGSEA. The CDR3 runs 13 residues.

The rearrangement joins TRBV6-5 to TRBJ2-4; D is uncertain. From germline, CDR1 is MNHEY and CDR2 SVGAGI. The CDR3 length is 14 residues. Deletions cut 5 bases from V and 6 bases from J, with 14 bases between. The CDR3 protein is CASSTSNGGNIQYF. The DNA for the CDR3 is TGTGCCAGCAGTACCTCCAATGGCGGAAACATTCAGTACTTC.

The chain combines TRBV27 with TRBJ2-1; D is ambiguous. Germline V gene lookup returns CDR1 MNHEY and CDR2 SMNVEV (reference sequence). The CDR3 is made up of 11 amino acids. Trimming took 5 bases from V and 12 from J, leaving 11 bases between them. The CDR3 here is CASSAVGGQFF. CDR3 in DNA: TGTGCCAGCAGTGCAGTAGGTGGGCAGTTCTTC.

In regard to this clone: Other DNA sequences in the same sample also yield this CDR3. This chain links TRBV29-1 with TRBJ2-7, with TRBD1 as a possible D gene (6 bases). The CDR3 covers 12 residues. Deletions cut 6 bases from V and 3 bases from J, with 12 bases between. CDR1 SQVTM and CDR2 ANQGSEA come from the germline V gene. The CDR3: CSVGASGYEQYF. The CDR3 DNA is TGCAGCGTGGGGGCCAGCGGCTACGAGCAGTACTTC.

This sequence joins TRBV4-1 and TRBJ1-3; D not resolved. Germline V CDR1 and CDR2: MGHRA, YSYEKL. Between the trimmed V and J ends, which lost 0 bases and 2 bases, there was a span of 17 bases. The CDR3 length is 18 residues. The CDR3 region is CASSQDFMEVTAGNTIYF. In nucleotides, the CDR3 is TGCGCCAGCAGCCAAGATTTTATGGAGGTGACGGCTGGAAACACCATATATTTT.

A single count supports this clone. The V call is TRBV4-3, the J call TRBJ2-4; D possibly corresponds to TRBD2 (6 bases). There are 16 residues in the CDR3. Germline lookup yields CDR1 LGHNA and CDR2 YSLEER. Trimming left V 1 base short and J 6 bases short, with 16 bases between. The CDR3 spells CASSQVDGRVANIQYF. In DNA form, the CDR3 reads TGCGCCAGCAGCCAAGTAGACGGGAGAGTAGCAAACATTCAGTACTTC.

V gene TRBV9 combines with J gene TRBJ2-3; D is unresolved. There are 14 residues in the CDR3. Per germline, CDR1 SGDLS and CDR2 YYNGEE. The V gene lost 2 bases and the J gene lost 2 bases, with 9 bases spanning the gap. The CDR3 here is CASSVGSLTDTQYF. The CDR3 DNA is TGTGCCAGCAGCGTTGGGTCTCTCACAGATACGCAGTATTTT.

The chain links TRBV5-1 to TRBJ2-1; 7 nucleotides line up with TRBD2. The germline gives CDR1 SGHRS, CDR2 YFSETQ. The CDR3 loop spans 17 amino acids. The V segment lost 0 bases and the J segment 0 bases; nucleotides outside the gene matches: 6. CDR3 sequence reads: CASSLELAVTSYNEQFF. The CDR3 nucleotides are TGCGCCAGCAGCTTGGAGCTAGCGGTAACCTCCTACAATGAGCAGTTCTTC.